One sample yielded the 25 T cell receptor beta chains listed below, sequenced in a study of blood T cell repertoires in COVID-19. Assay used: immunoSEQ multiplex PCR; TCRdb lists only in-frame clones, some missing. The sample consists of 180,000 or so clones, approximately 86% of them appearing once. Sequencing was carried out using peripheral blood. These receptors were taken from a man in his fifties or sixties with acute or convalescent COVID-19.

As concerns this clone: One end of the junction fails to match germline, which may point to a read error. The V call is TRBV28, the J call TRBJ1-1; 7 bases are shared with TRBD1. The CDR3 is 15 residues long. Germline V CDR1 and CDR2: MDHEN, SYDVKM. The CDR3 bases are TGTGCCAGCAGCACCCCTTCCGGGACAGCCATCAAACCTTCCTTT. It specifies CASSTPSGTAIKPSF.

This clone was seen a single time. The CDR3 is CASSFGSETFYEQYF. CDR3 in DNA: TGTGCCAGTAGTTTCGGCAGCGAAACTTTCTACGAGCAGTACTTC. This chain connects TRBV19 to TRBJ2-7; D call uncertain. Germline V gene sequence: CDR1 LNHDA, CDR2 SQIVND (reference sequence). V was shortened by 5 bases and J by 3 bases, with 17 bases between the two germline ends. The CDR3 runs to 15 residues.

The rearrangement links TRBV15 to TRBJ1-4; possible D gene TRBD1, 6 bases. The CDR3 is 16 residues long. Germline assignment: CDR1 LNHNV and CDR2 YYDKDF (reference sequence). The V gene lost 5 bases and the J gene lost 2 bases, with 15 bases spanning the gap. CDR3 residues: CATSGTLQGTNEKLFF. The CDR3 region has the DNA TGTGCCACCAGCGGGACCCTACAGGGTACTAATGAAAAACTGTTTTTT.

J is TRBJ1-1 and V is TRBV28, with D possibly being TRBD1 (6 bases). Trimming stripped 1 base from V and 6 bases from J, with 15 bases between. The germline gives CDR1 MDHEN, CDR2 SYDVKM. This CDR3 is built from 15 residues. CDR3 residues: CASSLFTGSGSEAFF. As DNA, the CDR3 is TGTGCCAGCAGTTTATTCACAGGGTCCGGGTCTGAAGCTTTCTTT.

V is TRBV7-3 and J is TRBJ2-3; TRBD2 matches 11 bases. Unmatched junction bases numbered 4, after V lost 2 bases and J lost 3 bases. The CDR3 totals 16 residues. The germline gives CDR1 SGHTA, CDR2 FQGTGA. CDR3: CASSLSASGRTDTQYF. CDR3 nucleotides: TGTGCCAGCAGCTTATCGGCTAGCGGGAGGACAGATACGCAGTATTTT. The entire variable domain, with the rest obtained from reference TRBV7-3 and TRBJ2-3, is as follows: GAGVSQTPSNKVTEKGKYVELRCDPISGHTALYWYRQSLGQGPEFLIYFQGTGAADDSGLPNDRFFAVRPEGSVSTLKIQRTERGDSAVYLCASSLSASGRTDTQYFGPGTRLTVL.

As concerns this clone: Other DNA sequences in the sample encode the same CDR3. CDR3 nucleotide sequence: TGTGCCAGCAGTGGACAAGGGGGAGAGACCCAGTACTTC. It codes for CASSGQGGETQYF. The chain has TRBV2 and TRBJ2-5, with a possible D match to TRBD1 (6 bases). Trimming removed 4 bases at V and 4 bases at J, with 10 bases between. Germline V gene lookup returns CDR1 SNHLY and CDR2 FYNNEI. CDR3 length equals 13 residues.

The rearrangement joins TRBV28 to TRBJ1-2; possibly TRBD1 for D (6 bases). This CDR3 contains 13 residues. Trimming pared 10 bases from V and 0 bases from J, leaving 12 bases between. Germline values: CDR1 MDHEN, CDR2 SYDVKM. CDR3 residues: CATRGRANYGYTF. In DNA form, the CDR3 reads TGTGCCACCAGGGGCAGGGCTAACTATGGCTACACCTTC.

J is TRBJ2-1 and V is TRBV5-4, with a weak D call TRBD2 (6 bases). The V end was cut by 4 bases, the J end by 5 bases, with 16 bases between. The CDR3 contains 15 residues. CDR1 SGHNT and CDR2 YYREEE come from the germline V gene (reference sequence). As DNA, the CDR3 is TGTGCCAGCAGCCAGCTCTCGCGGGGAAACAATGAGCAGTTCTTC. As protein: CASSQLSRGNNEQFF. The variable domain in full, with the rest retrieved from reference TRBV5-4 and TRBJ2-1, is ETGVTQSPTHLIKTRGQQVTLRCSSQSGHNTVSWYQQALGQGPQFIFQYYREEENGRGNFPPRFSGLQFPNYSSELNVNALELDDSALYLCASSQLSRGNNEQFFGPGTRLTVL.

The rearrangement links TRBV29-1 to TRBJ2-7; a weak D match, TRBD1 (6 bases). From germline, CDR1 is SQVTM and CDR2 ANQGSEA. V lost 0 bases to trimming and J lost 4 bases, with 13 bases between them. This CDR3 region has 14 residues. The CDR3 sequence is CSVEDPTGWYEQYF. DNA for the CDR3: TGCAGCGTTGAAGATCCCACAGGGTGGTACGAGCAGTACTTC.

The rearrangement joins TRBV6-5 to TRBJ2-3; the match to TRBD2 covers 8 bases. The V and J ends lost 2 bases and 4 bases, in that order; junction bases with no gene match: 8. Germline V gene lookup returns CDR1 MNHEY and CDR2 SVGAGI. The CDR3 contains 16 residues. CDR3 loop: CASSYGVAGLPDTQYF. In DNA form, the CDR3 reads TGTGCCAGCAGTTACGGAGTAGCGGGATTACCAGATACGCAGTATTTT.

The chain employs TRBV3-1 (or the pseudogene TRBV3-2) and TRBJ1-1; D is unclear. CDR1 is LGHDT, CDR2 YNNKEL, per germline (reference sequence). The length of the CDR3 is 13 residues. Between the trimmed V and J ends, which lost 4 bases and 1 base, there was a span of 7 bases. In DNA, the CDR3 is TGTGCCAGCAGCCTCCCAGGGAACACTGAAGCTTTCTTT. The encoded protein is CASSLPGNTEAFF.

V is TRBV6-5 and J is TRBJ2-1, with TRBD2 identical over 7 bases. The CDR3 consists of 14 residues. The J segment lost 3 bases and the V segment lost 7 bases, leaving 6 bases of the junction unmatched. The germline V gene encodes CDR1 MNHEY and CDR2 SVGAGI. The CDR3 protein is CASTTSALYNEQFF. CDR3 coding DNA: TGTGCCAGCACAACTAGCGCCCTCTACAATGAGCAGTTCTTC.

The J gene is TRBJ2-7, the V gene TRBV4-1; 10 bases map to TRBD2. Germline assignment: CDR1 MGHRA and CDR2 YSYEKL. The CDR3 extends over 13 amino acids. With 3 bases clipped from V and 6 bases from J, the junction kept 2 bases outside the gene matches. CDR3 loop: CASSHKREGEQYF. CDR3 DNA sequence: TGCGCCAGCAGCCACAAGCGGGAGGGCGAGCAGTACTTC.

The gene calls are TRBV30 and TRBJ1-6; maybe TRBD1 (5 bases). V lost 8 bases, J lost 2 bases, and 16 bases lay in between. The CDR3 has 15 amino acids. Germline V lookup: CDR1 GTSNPN, CDR2 SVGIG (reference sequence). CDR3 residues: CAARYGAAYNSPLHF. CDR3 coding DNA: TGTGCCGCCCGGTATGGGGCGGCCTATAATTCACCCCTCCACTTT.

The chain is built from TRBV6-6 and TRBJ1-3, with TRBD1 matching 7 bases. J was trimmed by 4 bases and V by 5 bases; bases with no gene match: 5. CDR3 size: 14 residues. The germline V gene encodes CDR1 MNHNY and CDR2 SVGAGI (reference sequence). The CDR3 spells CASSDRADGNTIYF. In DNA form, the CDR3 reads TGTGCCAGCAGTGACAGGGCGGACGGAAACACCATATATTTT.

This clone was recorded only once. CDR3: CASSQVELAGSYEQYF. The DNA for the CDR3 is TGCGCCAGCAGCCAAGTCGAACTAGCGGGATCGTACGAGCAGTACTTC. The J gene is TRBJ2-7, the V gene TRBV4-1; 10 bases are shared with TRBD2. Trimming took 1 base from V and 4 from J; bases not matched to a gene: 7. The CDR3 is 16 residues long. CDR1 and CDR2 from the germline V gene are MGHRA and YSYEKL.

This clone came up many times. The chain couples TRBV10-3 to TRBJ1-3; D remains ambiguous. The ends were cut back, 4 bases at V and 4 bases at J, with 8 bases in the middle. The germline gives CDR1 ENHRY, CDR2 SYGVKD. The CDR3 runs 13 residues. The CDR3 sequence is CAISAWQGNTIYF. The CDR3 coding sequence is TGTGCCATCAGTGCCTGGCAGGGAAACACCATATATTTT.

This clone was counted a few times. The chain joins TRBV5-1 to TRBJ2-2; 7 bases match TRBD1. V trimming: 3 bases; J trimming: 1 base; junction bases outside the gene matches: 3. This CDR3 spans 15 amino acids. Germline CDR1 SGHRS, CDR2 YFSETQ. CDR3 residues: CASSYRQGNTGELFF. As DNA, the CDR3 is TGCGCCAGCAGCTATAGACAGGGGAACACCGGGGAGCTGTTTTTT.

This clone has just one count. The chain is built from TRBV18 and TRBJ1-2; no firm D call. The CDR3 length is 13 residues. V was pared by 3 bases and J by 7 bases, with 12 bases between. CDR1 is KGHSH and CDR2 is LQKENI in the germline V gene. The CDR3 is CASSPEVLRGYTF. Here the CDR3 DNA reads TGTGCCAGCTCACCGGAGGTCCTCCGTGGCTACACCTTC.

This sequence joins TRBV7-9 and TRBJ2-1; 9 nucleotides line up with TRBD2. Trimming took 0 bases from V and 4 from J; bases not matched to a gene: 4. In germline, CDR1 is SEHNR, CDR2 FQNEAQ (reference sequence). The CDR3 is made up of 16 amino acids. The CDR3 is CASSLAGSGRYNEQFF. The CDR3 bases are TGTGCCAGCAGCTTAGCAGGTAGCGGGAGATACAATGAGCAGTTCTTC.

The V call is TRBV14, the J call TRBJ2-5; perhaps TRBD2 as D (6 bases). Germline CDR1 is SGHDN and CDR2 is FVKESK. Trimming took off 4 bases at V and 4 bases at J, with 10 bases between the two ends. The CDR3 has 13 amino acids. The CDR3 is CASSPRLGETQYF. In DNA form, the CDR3 reads TGTGCCAGCAGCCCCCGACTAGGAGAGACCCAGTACTTC. The variable domain in full, completed from reference TRBV14 and TRBJ2-5, reads EAGVTQFPSHSVIEKGQTVTLRCDPISGHDNLYWYRRVMGKEIKFLLHFVKESKQDESGMPNNRFLAERTGGTYSTLKVQPAELEDSGVYFCASSPRLGETQYFGPGTRLLVL.

The genes are TRBV7-6 and TRBJ2-3; 8 nucleotides align to TRBD2. The V and J ends lost 5 bases and 0 bases, in that order; junction bases with no gene match: 1. This CDR3 has 14 residues. Per the germline V gene, CDR1 is SGHVS and CDR2 is FNYEAQ. The CDR3 protein is CASSPSGSTDTQYF. The CDR3 DNA reads as TGTGCCAGCAGCCCTAGCGGGAGCACAGATACGCAGTATTTT.

The chain links TRBV29-1 to TRBJ2-5, with 8 bases aligning to TRBD2. The CDR3 is made up of 13 amino acids. The trim removed 8 bases at V and 6 bases at J, leaving 11 bases unmatched. Germline CDR1 and CDR2: SQVTM and ANQGSEA. CDR3 sequence: CSSISGVRQTQYF. The CDR3 nucleotides are TGCAGCTCAATTAGCGGGGTCCGGCAGACCCAGTACTTC. The full variable domain, rest sourced from reference TRBV29-1 and TRBJ2-5, is SAVISQKPSRDICQRGTSLTIQCQVDSQVTMMFWYRQQPGQSLTLIATANQGSEATYESGFVIDKFPISRPNLTFSTLTVSNMSPEDSSIYLCSSISGVRQTQYFGPGTRLLVL.

The chain joins TRBV5-1 to TRBJ2-6; D perhaps matches TRBD2 (6 bases). The germline gives CDR1 SGHRS, CDR2 YFSETQ. Deletions cut 1 base from V and 2 bases from J, with 7 bases between. CDR3 length equals 15 residues. As DNA, the CDR3 is TGCGCCAGCAGCTTGTCGGGGGCTGGGGCCAACGTCCTGACTTTC. It encodes CASSLSGAGANVLTF.

On this clone: A clone one base away is much larger, so this may be a read error. The J gene is TRBJ2-1, the V gene TRBV11-3, with D perhaps matching TRBD2 (5 bases). The V and J ends lost 5 bases and 0 bases respectively, with 8 bases between them. The CDR3 spans 14 residues. Germline V gene sequence: CDR1 SGHNT, CDR2 YENEEA. DNA of the CDR3: TGTGCCAGCAGCAAAGCGGACTCCTACAATGAGCAGTTCTTC. It yields the protein CASSKADSYNEQFF.